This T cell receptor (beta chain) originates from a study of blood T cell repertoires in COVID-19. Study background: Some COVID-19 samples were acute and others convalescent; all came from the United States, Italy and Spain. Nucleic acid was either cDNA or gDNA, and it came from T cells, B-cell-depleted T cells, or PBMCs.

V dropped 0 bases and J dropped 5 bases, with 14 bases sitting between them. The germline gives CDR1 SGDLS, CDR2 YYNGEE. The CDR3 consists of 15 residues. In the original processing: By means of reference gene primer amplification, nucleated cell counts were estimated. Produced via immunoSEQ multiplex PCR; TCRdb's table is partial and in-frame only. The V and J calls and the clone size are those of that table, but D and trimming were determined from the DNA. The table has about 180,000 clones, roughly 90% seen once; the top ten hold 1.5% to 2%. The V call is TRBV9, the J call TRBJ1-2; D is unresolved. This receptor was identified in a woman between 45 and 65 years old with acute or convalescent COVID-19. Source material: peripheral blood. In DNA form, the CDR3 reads TGTGCCAGCAGCGTAGGGGAGGGAATCGGGTATGGCTACACCTTC. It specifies CASSVGEGIGYGYTF.